The sequence of this T cell receptor beta chain was determined in a study of tumor-infiltrating lymphocytes in primary liver carcinoma (dated by TCRdb to about 2017). Some background on the complete study: Four to six patients with histopathologically diagnosed primary liver carcinoma underwent surgical resection in China between November 2015 and March 2016. The five patients, three men and two women aged 30 to 69 years, had hepatocellular carcinoma (four) or combined HCC and intrahepatic cholangiocarcinoma (one). Tumors of the five patients were stage T1-T3 N0M0 with maximum diameters of roughly 4 to 11 cm. Each sample produced about 3.5 to 8 million productive TCRbeta reads, and read depth showed no significant difference between tissue types. TCRbeta repertoire sequencing, expression microarrays and whole-exome sequencing were combined in the study across five regions of each liver tumor, with adjacent normal tissue and blood also included. A total of roughly 35 specimens from 5 patients went through TCRbeta repertoire sequencing, namely 25 tumor regions, 5 adjacent noncancerous liver tissues and 5 peripheral blood samples. High reproducibility was observed for the technical replicate repertoires, with mean shared-clone rates roughly 0.87 and correlation coefficients above 0.95.

V lost 2 bases and J lost 4 bases; the stretch between them is 11 bases long. From the cysteine up to the phenylalanine, the CDR3 has a length of 14 residues. The retained sequence is limited to the CDR3, 42 bases, with the frame set at the first base. As regards this clonotype: No cognate antigen has been identified for it. Just one base apart from a much larger clone, this may be a read error.

A constant-region primer and ProtoScript II reverse transcriptase were used to reverse-transcribe TCRbeta-specific cDNA from about 500 ng total RNA. Three nested multiplex PCR rounds, following a slightly modified ARM-PCR procedure, were used to build the TCRbeta libraries. Each of the first two PCR rounds ran for approximately 11 cycles and used multiplex TRBV1-TRBV30 forward primers together with a Cbeta reverse primer. A final 25-cycle PCR with Deep VentR polymerase added sample barcodes and Illumina adapters. Amplicons of 200-500 bp were gel-purified with a QIAquick gel extraction kit before sequencing. An Illumina HiSeq 2500 was used to sequence the TCRbeta amplicons with 250-bp paired-end reads. Concerning the study's data processing: Reads were quality-trimmed with Trimmomatic v0.33, and paired reads were merged with FLASH v1.2.11 to recover full CDR3 sequences. MiGEC v1.2.1b assigned V, D and J germline segments to the rearranged TCRbeta sequences. Clonotype statistics and Shannon-Wiener diversity indices were computed with VDJtools v1.0.0. Except for diversity analysis, only each sample's 250 most abundant clonotypes were used in subsequent analyses to reduce sampling bias. In TCRdb, the public reads were trimmed at Q25 with fastp and aligned with MiXCR, with productive beta chains retained. Every distinct CDR3 protein forms one entry, paired with its most common genes and DNA. The V and J calls, along with clone size, are taken from TCRdb and not from the paper's own processing. This sample has a few hundred thousand distinct CDR3 sequences in its table, and 50% to 60% of those were observed once. The ten largest clones add up to around 15% of the sample.

TRIzol reagent was used to extract blood RNA from unsorted whole blood, while the DNeasy Blood & Tissue kit provided the germline DNA. Patients had chronic HBV infection and were treatment-naive at sampling. Before surgery, approximately 4.3 milliliters of peripheral blood were drawn into K2EDTA tubes. Points the paper makes about the study in general: Bulk unsorted samples precluded comparing CD4+ and CD8+ T cell repertoires. The top 250 clones accounted for a significantly greater share of the repertoire in tumors than in blood (p = 0.039). The study included only four to six patients, and the authors note findings should be validated in a larger study. Only the TCR beta chain was sequenced, which likely underestimates true repertoire diversity because unpaired alpha chains were not captured. Repertoire overlap was higher between tumor regions (mean about 36%) than tumor-adjacent (around 17%) or tumor-blood (approximately 14%) pairs, consistent with antigen-driven expansion.

The sequencing input was peripheral blood. The chain is made from TRBV12-3 or TRBV12-4 and TRBJ1-1, with the identity of the D gene unclear. The TCR originated in a woman aged 25 to 39 with primary liver carcinoma and hepatitis B virus infection. The CDR3 protein sequence reads: CASSLISEGTEAFF. The DNA sequence reads TGTGCCAGCAGTTTAATATCCGAAGGCACTGAAGCTTTCTTT.